A single T cell receptor beta chain is shown here with its context. Its antigen is undetermined. The germline CDR1 and CDR2 sequences are SGHRS and YFSETQ. CDR3 length equals 15 residues. Trimming pared 2 bases from V and 2 bases from J, leaving 12 bases between. The data originate from a study of cytomegalovirus exposure and HLA in healthy donors. Study-level findings and limits: Most TCR sequences were uncommon, yet certain public TCRs appeared in many donors.

Measured with immunoSEQ multiplex PCR; TCRdb has only the in-frame clones, and not every one. The sample includes some 60,000 clones, approximately 94% of them seen just once. The donors were members of the roughly 120-subject validation cohort (separate from the approximately 650-subject first cohort). The chain recombines TRBV5-1 with TRBJ2-3, with unresolved D. Sequencing was carried out using PBMCs. This TCR came from a man aged 18 to 30 in good health and CMV-seropositive. The CDR3 sequence: CASSFETAHTDTQYF. The CDR3 DNA reads TGCGCCAGCAGCTTCGAAACAGCCCACACAGATACGCAGTATTTT. Full variable domain (rest looked up from reference TRBV5-1 and TRBJ2-3): KAGVTQTPRYLIKTRGQQVTLSCSPISGHRSVSWYQQTPGQGLQFLFEYFSETQRNKGNFPGRFSGRQFSNSRSEMNVSTLELGDSALYLCASSFETAHTDTQYFGPGTRLTVL.